This T cell receptor (beta chain) is from a study of blood T cells in healthy people across ages. Combining a sample-barcoded 5' primer with a J-beta primer mix, a second PCR ran for roughly 7 to 11 cycles. Each cDNA molecule received a tag from a template-switch adaptor that had 12 random nucleotides. TCRdb used MiXCR to reprocess the 5' RACE reads, holding one entry per CDR3 protein. The profile covers around 900,000 distinct CDR3 sequences, with 29% appearing a single time and roughly 17% taken by the ten largest. V was pared by 10 bases and J by 0 bases, with 24 bases between. This CDR3 spans 17 amino acids. Germline assignment: CDR1 MGHRA and CDR2 YSYEKL.

The chain joins TRBV4-1 to TRBJ2-5, with D perhaps matching TRBD2 (5 bases). This clonotype was sampled from a woman older than 75 in good health. Input material: blood. The CDR3 loop is CANSPRRATGNQETQYF. The CDR3, as DNA: TGCGCCAACAGTCCAAGGAGAGCCACGGGAAACCAAGAGACCCAGTACTTC.